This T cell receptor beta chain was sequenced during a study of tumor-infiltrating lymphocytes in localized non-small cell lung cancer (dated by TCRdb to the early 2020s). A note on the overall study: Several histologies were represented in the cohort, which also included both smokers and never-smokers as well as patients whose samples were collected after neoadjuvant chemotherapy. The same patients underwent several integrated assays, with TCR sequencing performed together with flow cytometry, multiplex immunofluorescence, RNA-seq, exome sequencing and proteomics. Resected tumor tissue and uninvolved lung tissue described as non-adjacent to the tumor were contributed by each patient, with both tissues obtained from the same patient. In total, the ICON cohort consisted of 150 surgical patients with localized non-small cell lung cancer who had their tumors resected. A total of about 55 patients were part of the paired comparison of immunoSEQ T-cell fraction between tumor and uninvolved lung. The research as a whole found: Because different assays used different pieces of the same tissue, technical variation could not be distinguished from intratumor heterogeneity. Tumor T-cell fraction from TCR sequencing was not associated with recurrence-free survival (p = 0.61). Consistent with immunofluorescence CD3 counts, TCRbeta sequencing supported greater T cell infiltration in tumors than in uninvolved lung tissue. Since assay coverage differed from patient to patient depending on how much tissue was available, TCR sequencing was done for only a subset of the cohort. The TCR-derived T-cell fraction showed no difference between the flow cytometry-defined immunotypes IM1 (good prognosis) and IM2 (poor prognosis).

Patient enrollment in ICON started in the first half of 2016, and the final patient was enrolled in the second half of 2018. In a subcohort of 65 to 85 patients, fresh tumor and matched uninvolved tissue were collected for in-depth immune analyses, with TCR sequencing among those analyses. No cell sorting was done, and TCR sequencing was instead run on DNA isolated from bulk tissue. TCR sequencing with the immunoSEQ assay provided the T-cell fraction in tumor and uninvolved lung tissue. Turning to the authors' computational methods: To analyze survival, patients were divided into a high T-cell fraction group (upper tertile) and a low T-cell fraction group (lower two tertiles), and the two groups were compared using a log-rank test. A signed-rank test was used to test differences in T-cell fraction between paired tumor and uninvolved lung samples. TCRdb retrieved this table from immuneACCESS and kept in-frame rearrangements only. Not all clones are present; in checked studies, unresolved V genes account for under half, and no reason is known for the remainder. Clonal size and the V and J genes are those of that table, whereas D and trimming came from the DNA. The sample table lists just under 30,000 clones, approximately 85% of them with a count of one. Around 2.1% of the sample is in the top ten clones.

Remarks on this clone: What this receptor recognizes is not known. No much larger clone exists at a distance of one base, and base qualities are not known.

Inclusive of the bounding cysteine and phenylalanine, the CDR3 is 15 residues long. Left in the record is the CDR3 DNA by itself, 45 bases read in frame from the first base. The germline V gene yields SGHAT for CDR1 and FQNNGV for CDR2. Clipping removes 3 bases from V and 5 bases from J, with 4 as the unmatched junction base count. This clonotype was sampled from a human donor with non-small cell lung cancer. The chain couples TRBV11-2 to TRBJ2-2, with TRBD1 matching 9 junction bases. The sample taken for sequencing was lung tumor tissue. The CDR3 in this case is CASSFTGGSTGELFF. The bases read TGTGCCAGCAGCTTTACAGGGGGCAGTACCGGGGAGCTGTTTTTT.